One sample yielded the 4 T cell receptor beta chains listed below, sequenced in a study of regulatory T cells in long-lasting Graves disease. In building TCR beta libraries, iRepertoire HTBI primers were used together with Arm-PCR of CDR3 regions. MiXCR was run by TCRdb on the multiplex PCR reads, yielding one entry per CDR3 protein. The table includes around 460,000 distinct CDR3 sequences, roughly 21% detected once. The time point here: persistent/refractory GD, antithyroid drugs over 5 years with positive TRAb. PBMC-derived RNA was used for the TCR library. Sample: peripheral blood mononuclear cells (PBMCs), taken when the disease was refractory, from a patient treated with antithyroid drugs. The source is a female donor with Graves disease.

This clonotype was detected ten times or more. The chain recombines TRBV12-3 or TRBV12-4 with TRBJ1-5, with D unresolved. With 6 bases removed from V and 9 bases from J, the gap between germline ends came to 18 bases. The CDR3 length is 14 residues. DNA for the CDR3: TGTGCCAGCAGACCGGGCCTTAACCAAGCGCCCCAGCATTTT. Translating it yields CASRPGLNQAPQHF.

The chain links TRBV27 to TRBJ2-1, with D possibly TRBD2 on 5 matching bases. Germline CDR1 MNHEY, CDR2 SMNVEV (reference sequence). The CDR3 is made up of 14 amino acids. V was clipped by 3 bases and J by 6 bases, with 12 bases between them. CDR3: CASSFSVDPNEQFF. In DNA, the CDR3 is TGTGCCAGCAGTTTTAGCGTCGACCCCAATGAGCAGTTCTTC.

The chain employs TRBV9 and TRBJ1-3; D gene uncertain. V lost 1 base to trimming and J lost 2 bases, with 16 bases between them. This CDR3 comprises 17 residues. The germline gives CDR1 SGDLS, CDR2 YYNGEE. The CDR3 sequence is CASSVNPVWMAGNTIYF. The CDR3 region has the DNA TGTGCCAGCAGCGTAAATCCGGTTTGGATGGCTGGAAACACCATATATTTT.

This clonotype was found a few times. The rearrangement uses TRBV5-1 and TRBJ1-4; 8 nucleotides align to TRBD1. CDR1 and CDR2 (germline): SGHRS, YFSETQ. The CDR3 loop spans 16 amino acids. The ends lost 4 bases at V and 2 bases at J; junction bases unmatched: 7. The CDR3 loop is CASSPGTGATNEKLFF. In nucleotides, the CDR3 is TGCGCCAGCAGCCCAGGGACAGGTGCGACTAATGAAAAACTGTTTTTT.